These 8 T cell receptor beta chains originate from one sample sequenced in a study of cytotoxic CD8 clonotypes in ibrutinib-treated CLL (dated by TCRdb to the early 2020s). Library creation used the immunoSEQ multiplex PCR assay. TCRdb retrieved this table from immuneACCESS and kept in-frame rearrangements only. Not all clones are present; in checked studies, unresolved V genes account for under half, and no reason is known for the remainder. The sample has about 58,000 clones on record, less than 75% of them singletons. The ten biggest clones cover 43% of the sample. Interpreted using the paper, the time point label stands for: about eleven months on ibrutinib. This material consisted of PBMCs, taken after 12 months of ibrutinib treatment. Every receptor here comes from a human donor with chronic lymphocytic leukemia.

The chain uses TRBV30 and TRBJ2-7, with D perhaps TRBD1 (6 bases). V lost 5 bases to trimming and J lost 2 bases, with 10 bases between them. Germline V CDR1 and CDR2: GTSNPN, SVGIG (reference sequence). This CDR3 is 12 amino acids long. CDR3: CAWAQGPYEQYF. The CDR3 coding sequence is TGTGCCTGGGCACAGGGACCCTACGAGCAGTACTTC.

The chain is built from TRBV15 and TRBJ2-1; a weak D match, TRBD1 (5 bases). The CDR3 runs 13 residues. Germline lookup yields CDR1 LNHNV and CDR2 YYDKDF (reference sequence). V lost 4 bases and J lost 5, with 9 bases in between. Written as DNA, the CDR3 is TGTGCCACCAGCATTGACAGAAACAATGAGCAGTTCTTC. Amino acids: CATSIDRNNEQFF.

V usage is TRBV5-6 and J usage is TRBJ2-6; TRBD2 might be the D (7 bases). This CDR3 has 16 amino acids. CDR1 is SGHDT and CDR2 is YYEEEE in the germline V gene. The germline V and J ends were trimmed by 5 bases and 2 bases, with 14 bases remaining between them. The CDR3, as DNA: TGTGCCAGCAGAAGCCGGGGGGCTACTGGGGCCAACGTCCTGACTTTC. It encodes CASRSRGATGANVLTF.

DNA of the CDR3: TGTGCCAGCAGCTTAGGAATGGTTGATACGCAGTATTTT. Residues: CASSLGMVDTQYF. The chain employs TRBV11-2 and TRBJ2-3; no definite D call. Trimming shortened V by 1 base and J by 6 bases, and 8 bases separated the two germline ends. CDR3 length equals 13 residues. The V gene's germline CDR1 is SGHAT and CDR2 FQNNGV. Supplemented by reference TRBV11-2 and TRBJ2-3, the full variable domain reads EAGVAQSPRYKIIEKRQSVAFWCNPISGHATLYWYQQILGQGPKLLIQFQNNGVVDDSQLPKDRFSAERLKGVDSTLKIQPAKLEDSAVYLCASSLGMVDTQYFGPGTRLTVL.

This chain joins TRBV18 and TRBJ2-5; D is perhaps TRBD1 (5 bases). The J call could be wrong; TRBJ2-7 is a better fit for the DNA end. The CDR3 sequence is 15 residues long. In germline, CDR1 is KGHSH, CDR2 LQKENI. The CDR3 DNA reads TGTGCCAGCTCACCCAGCTCGCAGGGTAGCTACGAGCAGTACTTC. Amino acid sequence: CASSPSSQGSYEQYF.

This chain uses TRBV6-5 with TRBJ2-5, with TRBD2 as a possible D gene (5 bases). From germline, CDR1 is MNHEY and CDR2 SVGAGI. Trimming shortened V by 7 bases and J by 7 bases, and 10 bases separated the two germline ends. There are 11 residues in the CDR3. Here the CDR3 DNA reads TGTGCCAGCACCGTGGGAGCGACCCAGTACTTC. Its translation is CASTVGATQYF.

The chain employs TRBV10-3 and TRBJ1-4; possibly TRBD1 for D (5 bases). CDR1 is ENHRY, CDR2 SYGVKD, per germline. V lost 2 bases and J lost 16, with 17 bases in between. The CDR3 sequence is 13 residues long. CDR3 nucleotides: TGTGCCATCAGTGAGGGGGGAATGGGAAACCCGTTTTTT. Its translation: CAISEGGMGNPFF.

This clone showed up just a few times. The CDR3 sequence is CASSLGQGQPQHF. The CDR3 region has the DNA TGCGCCAGCAGCTTGGGGCAGGGCCAGCCCCAGCATTTT. This chain links TRBV5-1 with TRBJ1-5, with D tentatively TRBD1 (5 bases). There are 13 residues in the CDR3. Trimming took 0 bases from V and 7 from J, leaving 8 bases between them. Looked up from germline, CDR1 is SGHRS and CDR2 is YFSETQ. Full variable domain (outside the CDR3, taken from reference TRBV5-1 and TRBJ1-5): KAGVTQTPRYLIKTRGQQVTLSCSPISGHRSVSWYQQTPGQGLQFLFEYFSETQRNKGNFPGRFSGRQFSNSRSEMNVSTLELGDSALYLCASSLGQGQPQHFGDGTRLSIL.